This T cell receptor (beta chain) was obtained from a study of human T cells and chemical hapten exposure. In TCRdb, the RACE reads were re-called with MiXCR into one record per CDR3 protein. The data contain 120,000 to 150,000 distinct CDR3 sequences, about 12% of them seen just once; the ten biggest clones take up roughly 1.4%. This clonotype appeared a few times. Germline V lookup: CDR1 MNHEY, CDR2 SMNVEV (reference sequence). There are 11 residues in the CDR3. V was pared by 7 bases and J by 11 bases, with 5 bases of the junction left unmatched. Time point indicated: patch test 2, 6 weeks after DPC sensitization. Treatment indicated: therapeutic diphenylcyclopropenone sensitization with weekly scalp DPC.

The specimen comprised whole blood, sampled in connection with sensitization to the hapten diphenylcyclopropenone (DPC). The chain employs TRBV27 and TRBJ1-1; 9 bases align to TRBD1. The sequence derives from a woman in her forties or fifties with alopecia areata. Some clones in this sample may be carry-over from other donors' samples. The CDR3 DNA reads TGTGCCAGCATATACAGGGGGCATGCTTTCTTT. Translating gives CASIYRGHAFF.